These 27 T cell receptor beta chains came from one sample sequenced in a study of T cells in Graves' hyperthyroidism and ophthalmopathy. Amplification of TCR beta CDR3 regions used RNA as the template. TCR CDR3 underwent first-round RT-PCR with the HTBI primer set. Using its own MiXCR run on the multiplex PCR reads, TCRdb lists one record per CDR3 protein. The top ten hold less than 8.5% of the sample, which has 600,000 to 700,000 distinct CDR3 sequences, roughly 45% seen once. Sequencing was performed on peripheral blood or thyroid tissue (not recorded which). The receptors derive from an adult man with Graves' disease, either hyperthyroidism or ophthalmopathy (not recorded which).

Points on this clonotype: This may come from a read error, since a much larger clone is one base off. No conserved phenylalanine or tryptophan ends this CDR3, so it is likely a read error. The chain links TRBV6-1 to TRBJ1-5; the D is unclear. The CDR3 covers 12 residues. From germline, CDR1 is MNHNS and CDR2 SASEGT. V gave up 5 bases and J gave up 6 bases, with 8 bases separating them. The CDR3 sequence is CASSPRSQPQHL. The CDR3 DNA follows: TGTGCCAGCAGTCCCCGTAGTCAGCCCCAGCATTTA.

Many counts were recorded for this clonotype. The chain joins TRBV20-1 to TRBJ1-2; 8 bases map to TRBD1. The CDR3 consists of 14 residues. V was clipped by 6 bases and J by 6 bases; unmatched bases: 12. CDR1 DFQATT and CDR2 SNEGSKA come from the germline V gene (reference sequence). The CDR3 DNA reads TGCAGTGCAACGCTTGGATCAGGGGGCGATGGCTACACCTTC. Amino acids: CSATLGSGGDGYTF.

This clonotype was counted many times. V usage is TRBV15 and J usage is TRBJ1-1, with D unclear. Germline assignment: CDR1 LNHNV and CDR2 YYDKDF (reference sequence). This CDR3 comprises 13 residues. With 0 bases removed from V and 5 bases from J, the gap between germline ends came to 7 bases. The CDR3 protein is CATSRDRGTEAFF. The CDR3 DNA reads as TGTGCCACCAGCAGAGACCGGGGAACTGAAGCTTTCTTT.

This chain uses TRBV7-3 with TRBJ1-1, with D maybe TRBD1 (6 bases). This CDR3 has 14 amino acids. CDR1 and CDR2 (germline): SGHTA, FQGTGA. The V end lost 0 bases, the J end lost 4 bases, and 9 bases lay between the germline ends. CDR3 sequence: CASSLTPGVTEAFF. CDR3 bases: TGTGCCAGCAGCTTAACTCCAGGGGTCACTGAAGCTTTCTTT.

This chain connects TRBV7-3 to TRBJ2-5; TRBD1 might be the D (5 bases). V lost 6 bases and J lost 0, with 11 bases in between. This CDR3 has 14 residues. Per the germline V gene, CDR1 is SGHTA and CDR2 is FQGTGA. The CDR3 region has the DNA TGTGCCAGCAGTGTATCCAGGGACCAAGAGACCCAGTACTTC. Translating gives CASSVSRDQETQYF.

The chain employs TRBV5-6 and TRBJ1-3, with TRBD1 identical over 10 bases. Per germline, CDR1 SGHDT and CDR2 YYEEEE. V lost 1 base and J lost 0; bases outside the gene matches: 13. This CDR3 comprises 20 residues. The CDR3, as DNA: TGTGCCAGCAGCTTGACGGACGGGACAGGGGCCTCCCTCTCTGGAAACACCATATATTTT. Protein product: CASSLTDGTGASLSGNTIYF.

The chain employs TRBV7-9 and TRBJ1-2; D unresolved. V lost 6 bases and J lost 4, with 15 bases in between. CDR1 is SEHNR, CDR2 FQNEAQ, per germline (reference sequence). This CDR3 region has 14 residues. The CDR3 nucleotides read TGTGCCAGCAGGAAGGGAAACAAATTCTATGGCTACACCTTC. This codes for CASRKGNKFYGYTF.

This clonotype was recorded at least ten times. This chain joins TRBV24-1 and TRBJ1-5; D possibly corresponds to TRBD1 (5 bases). There are 13 residues in the CDR3. V shed 5 bases and J shed 5 bases, with 9 bases lying between them. Per germline, CDR1 KGHDR and CDR2 SFDVKD. CDR3 sequence (DNA): TGTGCCACCAGTGCGGGGGAGTATCAGCCCCAGCATTTT. Protein sequence: CATSAGEYQPQHF.

On this clonotype itself: With a much larger clone just one base away, this may be a read error. The CDR3: CASSVGQGVNDGYTF. CDR3 DNA sequence: TGTGCCAGCAGTGTGGGACAGGGGGTTAACGATGGCTACACCTTC. The chain couples TRBV2 to TRBJ1-2, with TRBD1 identical over 11 bases. In germline, CDR1 is SNHLY, CDR2 FYNNEI. This CDR3 comprises 15 residues.

J is TRBJ2-7 and V is TRBV25-1; TRBD1 matches 7 bases. Germline CDR1 reads MGHDK; CDR2 reads SYGVNS. The CDR3 extends over 16 amino acids. V lost 4 bases, J lost 1 base, and 10 bases stayed unmatched. CDR3 sequence reads: CASSARGDRVSYEQYF. The CDR3 DNA follows: TGTGCCAGCAGTGCTAGAGGAGACAGGGTTTCCTACGAGCAGTACTTC.

Concerning this clonotype itself: Being one base from a much bigger clone, this may be a read error. The rearrangement uses TRBV7-8 and TRBJ2-5, with TRBD1 matching over 8 bases. Germline V gene data show CDR1 as SGHVS and CDR2 as FQNEAQ. The junction had 3 bases not matched to a gene; V was cut back by 3 bases and J by 12 bases. The CDR3 totals 11 residues. The CDR3 DNA reads TGTGCCAGCAGCTTCGGGGACAGGAAGTACTTC. This encodes CASSFGDRKYF.

This chain joins TRBV10-3 and TRBJ1-4, with D uncertain. The germline gives CDR1 ENHRY, CDR2 SYGVKD. This CDR3 contains 13 residues. V was trimmed by 3 bases and J by 3 bases, leaving 5 bases between them. CDR3 amino acids: CAISEGSNEKLFF. The DNA for the CDR3 is TGTGCCATCAGTGAAGGGTCTAATGAAAAACTGTTTTTT.

This chain links TRBV7-9 with TRBJ1-6, with D maybe TRBD1 (5 bases). Trimming took 6 bases from V and 2 from J, leaving 17 bases between them. Per germline, CDR1 SEHNR and CDR2 FQNEAQ (reference sequence). CDR3 length: 17 residues. The CDR3 nucleotides are TGTGCCAGCAGTGACAGACGGAGGAGCCCCTATAATTCACCCCTCCACTTT. Protein: CASSDRRRSPYNSPLHF.

This clonotype was seen a few times. J is TRBJ1-2 and V is TRBV25-1; perhaps TRBD1 as D (6 bases). The germline V and J ends were trimmed by 7 bases and 8 bases, with 11 bases remaining between them. This CDR3 is built from 11 residues. Germline V gene lookup returns CDR1 MGHDK and CDR2 SYGVNS. This CDR3 reads CASIQGRGYTF. CDR3 coding DNA: TGTGCCAGCATACAGGGACGCGGCTACACCTTC.

This clonotype has only a few counts. This rearrangement joins TRBV6-5 to TRBJ2-7; D remains unclear. The germline gives CDR1 MNHEY, CDR2 SVGAGI. Between the trimmed V and J ends, which lost 1 base and 5 bases, there was a span of 0 bases. This CDR3 is 10 amino acids long. The CDR3 loop reads CASSYYEQYF. The DNA of the CDR3 is TGTGCCAGCAGTTACTACGAGCAGTACTTC.

As concerns this clonotype: At one end the junction does not follow the germline gene, possibly because of a read error. The chain has TRBV27 and TRBJ2-5; no reliable D call. The length of the CDR3 is 13 residues. Germline-derived CDR1 and CDR2 are MNHEY and SMNVEV (reference sequence). The CDR3 here is CAGSFGWEETQYF. The CDR3, as DNA: TGTGCCGGCAGTTTTGGGTGGGAAGAGACCCAGTACTTC.

This clonotype came up a few times. The junction differs from germline at one of its ends, possibly a read error. This rearrangement joins TRBV10-3 to TRBJ2-2, with TRBD2 identical over 8 bases. The CDR3 spans 14 residues. Germline V gives CDR1 ENHRY, CDR2 SYGVKD. As DNA, the CDR3 is TGTGCCAGCAGTCCGGGACTAGGACACAGGGAGCTGTTTTTT. It codes for CASSPGLGHRELFF.

This clonotype was seen only a few times. This rearrangement joins TRBV9 to TRBJ1-2; D remains ambiguous. The V and J ends lost 3 bases and 0 bases respectively, with 15 bases between them. Germline V gene sequence: CDR1 SGDLS, CDR2 YYNGEE. The CDR3 spans 16 residues. For the CDR3, the DNA is TGTGCCAGCAGCGAGAACATACTGACAACTAACTATGGCTACACCTTC. The encoded protein is CASSENILTTNYGYTF.

The chain joins TRBV2 to TRBJ2-7; 7 bases map to TRBD1. This CDR3 is built from 15 residues. The ends lost 7 bases at V and 3 bases at J; junction bases unmatched: 12. Germline CDR1 SNHLY, CDR2 FYNNEI. The CDR3 is CASIGGRTGDYEQYF. CDR3 sequence (DNA): TGTGCCAGCATCGGAGGAAGGACAGGTGACTACGAGCAGTACTTC.

V usage is TRBV9 and J usage is TRBJ1-4; D gene uncertain. The V end lost 0 bases, the J end lost 8 bases, and 14 bases lay between the germline ends. Germline V gene lookup returns CDR1 SGDLS and CDR2 YYNGEE. The CDR3 spans 15 residues. The CDR3, as DNA: TGTGCCAGCAGCGTAGGCGGGTCTGTTGGCGAAAAACTGTTTTTT. Its translation is CASSVGGSVGEKLFF.

This clonotype was counted only a few times. The gene calls are TRBV5-6 and TRBJ2-5; 13 positions match TRBD2. CDR1 SGHDT and CDR2 YYEEEE come from the germline V gene. Trimming cost V 4 bases and J 1 base; bases outside gene matches: 4. The CDR3 loop spans 16 amino acids. The CDR3 sequence is CASSGWTSGGQETQYF. Written as DNA, the CDR3 is TGTGCCAGCAGCGGATGGACTAGCGGGGGCCAAGAGACCCAGTACTTC.

J is TRBJ1-4 and V is TRBV7-9; D remains ambiguous. Trimming removed 0 bases at V and 10 bases at J, with 21 bases between. Germline CDR1 reads SEHNR; CDR2 reads FQNEAQ (reference sequence). This CDR3 contains 17 residues. As DNA, the CDR3 is TGTGCCAGCAGCTTAGCCGACCCGGGAAACGAATATGGAAAACTGTTTTTT. Protein product: CASSLADPGNEYGKLFF.

This clonotype appeared many times. CDR3 bases: TGTGCCAGCAGCCGGTCTGGCGGGGGGGCCCAAGAGACCCAGTACTTC. It is translated as CASSRSGGGAQETQYF. The genes are TRBV12-3 or TRBV12-4 and TRBJ2-5, with TRBD2 matching over 9 bases. V shed 6 bases, J shed 1 base, and the junction held 9 bases outside the gene matches. The CDR3 length is 16 residues.

The table lists this clonotype with many counts. The gene calls are TRBV15 and TRBJ1-4; tentative D call: TRBD1 (6 bases). The CDR3 runs 15 residues. V was shortened by 3 bases and J by 7 bases, with 15 bases between the two germline ends. CDR1 is LNHNV, CDR2 YYDKDF, per germline (reference sequence). The CDR3 nucleotides are TGTGCCACCAGCAGTTCCGGGCTCAGGGGTGAAAAACTGTTTTTT. It translates to CATSSSGLRGEKLFF.

The chain couples TRBV9 to TRBJ1-6; D not certain. CDR1 is SGDLS and CDR2 is YYNGEE in the germline V gene. The CDR3 extends over 15 amino acids. The V end lost 4 bases, the J end lost 4 bases, and 12 bases lay between the germline ends. The CDR3 nucleotides are TGTGCCAGCAGCCAATGGGTAGGGTATAATTCACCCCTCCACTTT. Amino acids: CASSQWVGYNSPLHF.

This chain links TRBV7-9 with TRBJ2-7; D unresolved. CDR1 and CDR2 from the germline V gene are SEHNR and FQNEAQ (reference sequence). The CDR3 has 11 residues. The V end was cut by 6 bases, the J end by 9 bases, with 12 bases between. The CDR3 DNA follows: TGTGCCAGCAGTGAAAGCGCAGGGCAGTACTTC. Translating gives CASSESAGQYF.

About this clonotype itself: A much larger clone is a single base away; this may be a read error. CDR3 nucleotides: TGTGCCAGCAGGGAGGGAAAGGGGTATCAGCCCCAGCATTTT. This translates into CASREGKGYQPQHF. The rearrangement uses TRBV2 and TRBJ1-5, with D possibly being TRBD1 (5 bases). CDR1 SNHLY and CDR2 FYNNEI come from the germline V gene. V shed 6 bases and J shed 5 bases, with 14 bases lying between them. The CDR3 spans 14 residues.